This T cell receptor beta chain was found in a study of T cell responses to AZD1222 COVID-19 vaccine. Study-wide results and limits: The peak T cell response came first, and repertoires were sampled only after it. The donor group comprised mostly white British people and more females; the analysis possibly underestimated clonal diversity. As reported, nearly half of all spike-specific TCRs target variant regions that are unmutated.

On this clone itself: The antigen remains unidentified.

Some clones are missing from TCRdb's copy, which holds only in-frame ones; the method was immunoSEQ multiplex PCR. The sample has about 190,000 clones; over 80% are singletons. The CDR3 has 14 amino acids. Germline-derived CDR1 and CDR2 are LNHNV and YYDKDF (reference sequence). The ends were cut back, 3 bases at V and 8 bases at J, with 13 bases in the middle. The chain has TRBV15 and TRBJ1-4; TRBD1 might be the D (5 bases). The clonotype was recovered from an adult in good health. Material: peripheral blood, obtained on day 0 of MenACWY control vaccination. The CDR3 loop reads CATSSEGVLEKLFF. The DNA for the CDR3 is TGTGCCACCAGCAGCGAAGGGGTCCTCGAAAAACTGTTTTTT.